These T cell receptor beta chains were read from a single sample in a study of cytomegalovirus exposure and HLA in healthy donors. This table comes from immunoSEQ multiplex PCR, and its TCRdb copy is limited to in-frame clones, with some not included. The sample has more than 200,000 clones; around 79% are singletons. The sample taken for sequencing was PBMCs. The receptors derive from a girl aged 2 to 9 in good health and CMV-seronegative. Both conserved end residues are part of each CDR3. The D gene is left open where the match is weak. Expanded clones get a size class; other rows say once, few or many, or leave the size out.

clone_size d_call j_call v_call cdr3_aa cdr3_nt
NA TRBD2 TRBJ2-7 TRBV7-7 CASSLDSSGGGEQYF TGTGCCAGCAGCTTAGATTCCTCGGGGGGGGGCGAGCAGTACTTC
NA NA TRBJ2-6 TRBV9 CASSAEGSGANVLTF TGTGCCAGCAGCGCGGAGGGTTCCGGGGCCAACGTCCTGACTTTC
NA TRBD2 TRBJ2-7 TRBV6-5 CASKPGLAGDEQYF TGTGCCAGCAAACCGGGACTAGCGGGAGACGAGCAGTACTTC
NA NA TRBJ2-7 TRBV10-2 CASSDGRGSYEQYF TGCGCCAGCAGTGATGGACGGGGGTCCTACGAGCAGTACTTC
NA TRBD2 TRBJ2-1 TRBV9 CASSVLASGGYNEQFF TGTGCCAGCAGCGTATTGGCTAGCGGGGGGTACAATGAGCAGTTCTTC
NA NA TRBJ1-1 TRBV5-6 CASSFGGTEAFF TGTGCCAGCAGCTTTGGGGGGACTGAAGCTTTCTTT
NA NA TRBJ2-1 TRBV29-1 CSVEGLREQFF TGCAGCGTTGAAGGTCTGCGGGAGCAGTTCTTC
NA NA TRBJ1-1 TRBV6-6 CASSYSPGAHTEAFF TGTGCCAGTAGTTACTCCCCAGGGGCCCACACTGAAGCTTTCTTT
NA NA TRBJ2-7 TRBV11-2 CASSSQVAGLLSYEQYF TGTGCCAGCAGCTCACAGGTGGCGGGACTTCTATCCTACGAGCAGTACTTC
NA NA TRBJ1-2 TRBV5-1 CASSPRDRKSHGYTF TGCGCCAGCAGCCCCCGGGATAGAAAGAGCCATGGCTACACCTTC
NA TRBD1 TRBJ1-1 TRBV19 CASQQGSYTEAFF TGTGCCAGTCAACAGGGGTCTTACACTGAAGCTTTCTTT
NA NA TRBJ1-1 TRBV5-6 CASSPWAGAEAFF TGTGCCAGCAGCCCCTGGGCAGGGGCGGAAGCTTTCTTT
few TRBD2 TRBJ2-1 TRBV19 CASSIVASGGAEQFF TGTGCCAGTAGTATAGTGGCTAGCGGGGGCGCTGAGCAGTTCTTC
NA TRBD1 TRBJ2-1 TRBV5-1 CASASSGGTYNEQFF TGCGCCAGCGCCTCCTCAGGGGGAACCTACAATGAGCAGTTCTTC
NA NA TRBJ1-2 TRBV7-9 CASSLGSPGNYGYTF TGTGCCAGCAGCTTGGGGTCACCGGGGAACTATGGCTACACCTTC
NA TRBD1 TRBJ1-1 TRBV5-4 CASSLNFLGTGFTEAFF TGTGCCAGCAGCTTAAATTTCCTCGGGACAGGGTTCACTGAAGCTTTCTTT
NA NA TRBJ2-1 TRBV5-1 CASSWELGSKFF TGCGCCAGCAGCTGGGAACTAGGCTCCAAGTTCTTC
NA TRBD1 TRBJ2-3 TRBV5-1 CASSFQGADTQYF TGCGCCAGCAGCTTTCAGGGGGCAGATACGCAGTATTTT
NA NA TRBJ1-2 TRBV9 CASSVVGGADGYTF TGTGCCAGCAGCGTAGTGGGGGGGGCTGATGGCTACACCTTC